Presented here are 14 T cell receptor beta chains from one specimen sequenced in a study of CD8 T cells in ankylosing spondylitis. Their recognized antigens are unknown. TCRdb recomputed calls from the 5' RACE reads with MiXCR, one row per CDR3 protein. The sample has approximately 400,000 distinct CDR3 sequences, roughly a quarter seen once. Study-level findings and limits: Characteristic, it appeared, of ankylosing spondylitis blood was a TCR beta motif of several highly homologous variants.

Sequencing was performed on blood, either unsorted or a sorted T cell fraction (not recorded which). The source of these receptors is a male donor with ankylosing spondylitis.

The sample holds a few counts of this clonotype. The chain couples TRBV12-3 or TRBV12-4 to TRBJ2-3; unclear D gene. This CDR3 spans 15 amino acids. Deletions cut 3 bases from V and 0 bases from J, with 10 bases between. The CDR3 region is CASSLSAASTDTQYF. DNA of the CDR3: TGTGCCAGCAGTTTGTCGGCGGCTAGCACAGATACGCAGTATTTT.

The genes are TRBV3-1 and TRBJ2-5; tentatively, D is TRBD1 (6 bases). The V gene lost 6 bases and the J gene lost 2 bases, with 19 bases spanning the gap. CDR3 length equals 16 residues. Germline loops: CDR1 LGHDT, CDR2 YNNKEL (reference sequence). CDR3 loop: CASRLRTGPPQETQYF. For the CDR3, the DNA is TGTGCCAGCAGACTCAGAACAGGGCCCCCACAAGAGACCCAGTACTTC.

This rearrangement joins TRBV30 to TRBJ1-3; D possibly corresponds to TRBD1 (5 bases). V was cut by 5 bases and J by 5 bases, with 13 bases left in between. The CDR3 is made up of 13 amino acids. CDR1 and CDR2 (germline): GTSNPN, SVGIG (reference sequence). The CDR3: CAWLDRWRNTIYF. DNA for the CDR3: TGTGCCTGGCTTGACAGATGGCGAAACACCATATATTTT.

The chain carries TRBV21-1 and TRBJ2-3; TRBD2 is the table's D call, not checked against the DNA. TRBV21-1 has pseudogene status. This CDR3 has 15 residues. The CDR3 loop reads CASSRILGEEATQYF. The CDR3 coding sequence is TGTGCCAGCAGCCGGATACTAGGTGAGGAAGCTACGCAGTATTTT.

CDR3 in amino acids: CASSHRAPGNNEQFF. In DNA form, the CDR3 reads TGTGCCAGCAGCCACCGGGCCCCTGGGAACAATGAGCAGTTCTTC. The rearrangement joins TRBV12-1 to TRBJ2-1; TRBD1 is the table's D call, not checked against the DNA. TRBV12-1 is noted as a pseudogene. The CDR3 totals 15 residues.

The rearrangement joins TRBV18 to TRBJ2-1; 9 nucleotides agree with TRBD2. CDR1 and CDR2 (germline): KGHSH, LQKENI. The trim removed 0 bases at V and 7 bases at J, leaving 4 bases unmatched. This CDR3 is 15 amino acids long. CDR3 sequence reads: CASSPPSGSTNEQFF. The CDR3 region has the DNA TGTGCCAGCTCACCACCTAGCGGGAGCACGAATGAGCAGTTCTTC.

The chain combines TRBV4-1 with TRBJ2-1; 7 nucleotides align to TRBD2. Germline V CDR1 and CDR2: MGHRA, YSYEKL. Unmatched junction bases numbered 10, after V lost 0 bases and J lost 5 bases. The CDR3 sequence is 17 residues long. CDR3 loop: CASSQERASGENNEQFF. CDR3 coding DNA: TGCGCCAGCAGCCAAGAAAGAGCTAGCGGCGAGAACAATGAGCAGTTCTTC.

This clonotype was seen a few times. The genes are TRBV20-1 and TRBJ2-1; D ambiguous. V was trimmed by 6 bases and J by 0 bases, leaving 9 bases between them. The CDR3 has 13 residues. The germline V gene encodes CDR1 DFQATT and CDR2 SNEGSKA (reference sequence). CDR3: CSAVRSSYNEQFF. The CDR3 DNA sequence: TGCAGTGCCGTTCGGAGCTCCTACAATGAGCAGTTCTTC.

The J gene is TRBJ2-1, the V gene TRBV25-1, with TRBD2 matching 9 bases. With 7 bases clipped from V and 3 bases from J, the junction kept 7 bases outside the gene matches. Per the germline V gene, CDR1 is MGHDK and CDR2 is SYGVNS. There are 15 residues in the CDR3. The CDR3 sequence: CASTPPLAGYNEQFF. The CDR3 DNA reads TGTGCCAGCACCCCCCCACTAGCGGGCTACAATGAGCAGTTCTTC.

The chain employs TRBV20-1 and TRBJ1-1; tentative D call: TRBD1 (6 bases). CDR3 length: 12 amino acids. The germline CDR1 and CDR2 sequences are DFQATT and SNEGSKA (reference sequence). V was pared by 3 bases and J by 4 bases, with 9 bases between. The chain's CDR3 is CSARKGVTEAFF. As DNA, the CDR3 is TGCAGTGCTAGGAAGGGGGTCACTGAAGCTTTCTTT.

The chain uses TRBV5-1 and TRBJ2-7, with 9 bases fitting TRBD2. The CDR3 sequence is 16 residues long. With V trimmed by 0 bases and J by 4 bases, 8 bases remained unmatched. Germline CDR1 SGHRS, CDR2 YFSETQ. This CDR3 reads CASSLEAGGPLYEQYF. The CDR3 DNA is TGCGCCAGCAGCTTGGAGGCGGGAGGGCCTTTATACGAGCAGTACTTC.

This clonotype was observed a handful of times. The chain carries TRBV5-1 and TRBJ1-1; tentatively, D is TRBD1 (5 bases). The CDR3 loop spans 13 amino acids. Trimming shortened V by 4 bases and J by 5 bases, and 12 bases separated the two germline ends. Germline values: CDR1 SGHRS, CDR2 YFSETQ. CDR3 DNA sequence: TGCGCCAGCAGCCCGGGACTGCTAACTGAAGCTTTCTTT. Residues: CASSPGLLTEAFF.

This clonotype has a handful of counts. The J gene is TRBJ2-7, the V gene TRBV10-3, with 9 bases identical to TRBD1. Germline V gene sequence: CDR1 ENHRY, CDR2 SYGVKD. The CDR3 loop spans 16 amino acids. V lost 2 bases, J lost 2 bases, and 7 bases stayed unmatched. CDR3 in amino acids: CAISEDRTGAPYEQYV. The CDR3 DNA reads TGTGCCATCAGTGAGGATAGGACAGGGGCTCCCTACGAGCAGTACGTC.

In its sample, this clonotype was seen a few times. The CDR3 region is CASSLARRDRAYNEQFF. CDR3 nucleotides: TGTGCCAGCAGCTTAGCGCGCCGGGACAGGGCCTACAATGAGCAGTTCTTC. This sequence joins TRBV7-2 and TRBJ2-1; 9 nucleotides match TRBD1. Germline-derived CDR1 and CDR2 are SGHTA and FQGNSA. V trimming: 0 bases; J trimming: 2 bases; junction bases outside the gene matches: 5. This CDR3 spans 17 amino acids.